This T cell receptor beta chain appears in the sequencing data of a study of OX40 agonist ivuxolimab in advanced cancers. General study points: The expanded peripheral T cells' antigen specificity was not determined.

In regard to this clone: Its antigen remains unknown.

Blood sampling was done at baseline, cycle 4 day 1, and cycle 7 day 1. Libraries were prepared by immunoSEQ multiplex PCR; TCRdb keeps only in-frame clonotypes and omits some of them. Counted here are 72,000 or so clones, nearly 90% occurring once; the ten biggest clones make up 9.5% to 12%. J was trimmed by 3 bases and V by 2 bases; bases with no gene match: 7. Germline-derived CDR1 and CDR2 are MNHEY and SMNVEV (reference sequence). This CDR3 region has 15 residues. This sequence was found in an adult with an advanced solid tumor such as melanoma, head and neck, liver or kidney cancer. The chain recombines TRBV27 with TRBJ2-7, with 7 bases lining up with TRBD2. Sequences were derived from CD4+ or CD8+ T cells sorted from blood, sampled in a trial of the OX40 agonist ivuxolimab. The CDR3 is CASSLVWGGGYEQYF. In DNA form, the CDR3 reads TGTGCCAGCAGTTTAGTGTGGGGGGGAGGCTACGAGCAGTACTTC.